This TCR beta chain was obtained from a study of PD-1 blockade in classical Hodgkin lymphoma. All patients experienced relapse after autologous stem cell transplantation, and brentuximab vedotin exposure was variable. About this clone: The antigen is undetermined.

This CDR3 comprises 15 residues. V gave up 1 base and J gave up 7 bases, with 17 bases separating them. Germline V CDR1 and CDR2: SGHRS, YFSETQ. The study's findings and limits: Prior to therapy, complete responders displayed diversity much like that of newly diagnosed patients. There was a significant rise in CD4+ TCR diversity by C4D1, with no such rise for CD8+.

Generated by immunoSEQ multiplex PCR, the TCRdb table keeps only in-frame clones and is missing some. The table includes about 93,000 clones, about nine tenths detected once. The chain joins TRBV5-1 to TRBJ1-2; D may be TRBD1 (5 bases). The clonotype originates from a human donor with classical Hodgkin lymphoma. Sequencing was performed on peripheral blood mononuclear cells (PBMCs), taken before the second cycle of nivolumab. The CDR3 sequence is CASSLLGPRVAGYTF. The CDR3, as DNA: TGCGCCAGCAGCTTGCTGGGACCTCGTGTCGCTGGCTACACCTTC.